The present T cell receptor (beta chain) was sequenced within a study of response to subunit inactivated influenza vaccine. Study results and caveats: Authors suggested seasonal influenza vaccinations each recruit few new T cells.

Via MiXCR, TCRdb re-called the RT-PCR reads, giving one row per CDR3 protein. The sample records under 550,000 distinct CDR3 sequences, roughly 7.9% being singletons. CDR3 length: 16 amino acids. The ends lost 0 bases at V and 0 bases at J; junction bases unmatched: 3. Per germline, CDR1 LGHNA and CDR2 YSLEER. This clonotype has just a few counts. Its antigen is as yet unknown. J is TRBJ2-3 and V is TRBV4-3; TRBD2 agrees at 7 bases. The sequences come from PBMCs from blood, collected 23 to 25 months after vaccination. The clonotype originates from a man between 50 and 70 years old who received an inactivated influenza vaccine. The CDR3 sequence is CASSQEVAGSTDTQYF. CDR3 DNA sequence: TGCGCCAGCAGCCAAGAAGTAGCGGGCAGCACAGATACGCAGTATTTT.